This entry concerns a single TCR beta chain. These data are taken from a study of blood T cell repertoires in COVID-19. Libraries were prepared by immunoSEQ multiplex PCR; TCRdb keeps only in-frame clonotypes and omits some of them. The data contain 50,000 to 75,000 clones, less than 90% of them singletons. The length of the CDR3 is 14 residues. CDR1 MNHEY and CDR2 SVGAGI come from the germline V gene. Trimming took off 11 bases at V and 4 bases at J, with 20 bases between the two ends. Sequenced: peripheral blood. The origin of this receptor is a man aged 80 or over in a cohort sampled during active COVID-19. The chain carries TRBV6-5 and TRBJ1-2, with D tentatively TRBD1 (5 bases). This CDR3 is CAACGEGRPYGYTF. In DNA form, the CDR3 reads TGTGCCGCCTGCGGGGAGGGGCGACCCTATGGCTACACCTTC.